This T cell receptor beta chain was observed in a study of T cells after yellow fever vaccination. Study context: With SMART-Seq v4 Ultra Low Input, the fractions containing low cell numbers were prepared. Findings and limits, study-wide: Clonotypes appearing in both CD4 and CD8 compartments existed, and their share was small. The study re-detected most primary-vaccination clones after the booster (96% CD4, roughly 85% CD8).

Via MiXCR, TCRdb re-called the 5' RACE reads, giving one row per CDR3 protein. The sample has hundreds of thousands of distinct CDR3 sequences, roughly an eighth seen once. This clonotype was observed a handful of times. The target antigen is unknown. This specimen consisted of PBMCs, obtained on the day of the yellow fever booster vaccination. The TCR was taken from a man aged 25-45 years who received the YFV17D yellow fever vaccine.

CDR3 sequence reads: CASRGGPSGRSTDTQYF. DNA of the CDR3: TGTGCCAGCAGAGGAGGGCCTAGCGGGCGTAGCACAGATACGCAGTATTTT. This rearrangement joins TRBV4-2 to TRBJ2-3; 8 positions match TRBD2. J gave up 0 bases and V 6 bases, and 11 bases lay outside the gene matches. Germline assignment: CDR1 LGHNA and CDR2 YNFKEQ. CDR3 length: 17 amino acids.